This passage covers 26 T cell receptor beta chains from one sample sequenced in a study of shared clonotypes between healthy human individuals. Assay: immunoSEQ multiplex PCR; the TCRdb copy retains only in-frame clones and omits some. The table lists 850,000 to 1,100,000 clones, around 77% of them singletons, with more than 0.85% in the top ten. The sample consisted of memory CD4+ T cells from PBMCs. The subset here: CD45RA-negative fraction. Receptor source: a man aged 18 to 35 in good health. Some clones in this sample may be carry-over from other donors' samples.

The rearrangement links TRBV19 to TRBJ1-1, with TRBD1 identical over 8 bases. The CDR3 consists of 14 residues. The trim removed 6 bases at V and 2 bases at J, leaving 5 bases unmatched. Germline loops: CDR1 LNHDA, CDR2 SQIVND (reference sequence). CDR3: CASRRQGPNTEAFF. DNA of the CDR3: TGTGCCAGTAGACGACAGGGGCCAAACACTGAAGCTTTCTTT.

This clone was seen a handful of times. The V and J genes are TRBV19 and TRBJ1-1, with TRBD1 matching 10 bases. Unmatched junction bases numbered 4, after V lost 2 bases and J lost 7 bases. Looked up from germline, CDR1 is LNHDA and CDR2 is SQIVND (reference sequence). CDR3 size: 14 residues. Here the CDR3 reads CASSINRDRGEAFF. CDR3 DNA sequence: TGTGCCAGTAGTATAAACCGGGACAGGGGTGAAGCTTTCTTT.

This clone was seen only once. The chain employs TRBV28 and TRBJ2-4; 8 bases align to TRBD2. V lost 6 bases and J lost 0; bases outside the gene matches: 19. Germline values: CDR1 MDHEN, CDR2 SYDVKM. This CDR3 comprises 20 residues. In nucleotides, the CDR3 is TGTGCCAGCAGCCCACCCGGATTCGGGAGGGGGGGGAGAGCCAAAAACATTCAGTACTTC. Protein: CASSPPGFGRGGRAKNIQYF. The variable domain in full, with the rest retrieved from reference TRBV28 and TRBJ2-4, is DVKVTQSSRYLVKRTGEKVFLECVQDMDHENMFWYRQDPGLGLRLIYFSYDVKMKEKGDIPEGYSVSREKKERFSLILESASTNQTSMYLCASSPPGFGRGGRAKNIQYFGAGTRLSVL.

The rearrangement links TRBV6-1 to TRBJ1-2, with no clear D. V gave up 6 bases and J gave up 4 bases, with 12 bases separating them. This CDR3 region has 13 residues. Germline V gives CDR1 MNHNS, CDR2 SASEGT. This CDR3 reads CASRVGAGYGYTF. The CDR3 DNA sequence: TGTGCCAGCAGGGTTGGCGCTGGCTATGGCTACACCTTC.

This clone was counted a single time. The genes are TRBV30 and TRBJ1-2; 7 bases map to TRBD1. CDR1 and CDR2 (germline): GTSNPN, SVGIG (reference sequence). The CDR3 spans 13 residues. Trimming took 3 bases from V and 7 from J; bases not matched to a gene: 8. CDR3: CAWSYPTGLGYTF. In DNA form, the CDR3 reads TGTGCCTGGAGCTACCCGACAGGGCTTGGCTACACCTTC.

The gene calls are TRBV28 and TRBJ2-5; TRBD1 matches 10 bases. Per the germline V gene, CDR1 is MDHEN and CDR2 is SYDVKM. V was pared by 7 bases and J by 5 bases, with 16 bases of the junction left unmatched. The CDR3 length is 17 residues. The DNA for the CDR3 is TGTGCCAGCATGAGTCGACAGGGGGCTATAGTAGAGGAGACCCAGTACTTC. Encoded protein: CASMSRQGAIVEETQYF.

The chain is built from TRBV30 and TRBJ1-3, with a tentative D call TRBD1 (6 bases). Trimming cost V 4 bases and J 2 bases, with 12 bases left between them. This CDR3 region has 14 residues. CDR1 is GTSNPN and CDR2 is SVGIG in the germline V gene (reference sequence). CDR3 loop: CAWKQGSAGNTIYF. CDR3 nucleotides: TGTGCCTGGAAACAGGGCTCGGCTGGAAACACCATATATTTT.

The chain is built from TRBV28 and TRBJ2-7, with a weak D call TRBD1 (5 bases). Germline values: CDR1 MDHEN, CDR2 SYDVKM. The CDR3 has 11 amino acids. Trimming pared 10 bases from V and 5 bases from J, leaving 12 bases between. CDR3 in amino acids: CAIQTENEQYF. For the CDR3, the DNA is TGTGCCATCCAGACAGAGAACGAGCAGTACTTC.

The chain recombines TRBV5-1 with TRBJ2-1; D perhaps matches TRBD2 (6 bases). Germline V gene sequence: CDR1 SGHRS, CDR2 YFSETQ. CDR3 length equals 15 residues. V was shortened by 5 bases and J by 2 bases, with 14 bases between the two germline ends. The CDR3 nucleotides read TGCGCCAGCAGACTCTTAGCGGAAGCCTACAATGAGCAGTTCTTC. Translated, it gives CASRLLAEAYNEQFF.

The chain carries TRBV19 and TRBJ2-3; D is ambiguous. The CDR3 has 15 amino acids. The ends were cut back, 2 bases at V and 4 bases at J, with 13 bases in the middle. Looked up from germline, CDR1 is LNHDA and CDR2 is SQIVND (reference sequence). CDR3 bases: TGTGCCAGTAGTATACGAATTGGTGGCCCAGATACGCAGTATTTT. This codes for CASSIRIGGPDTQYF.

V and J are TRBV6-5 and TRBJ1-1; D remains ambiguous. The CDR3 contains 15 residues. Germline V gene data show CDR1 as MNHEY and CDR2 as SVGAGI. V lost 0 bases, J lost 0 bases, and 8 bases lay in between. The CDR3 region is CASSYSADMNTEAFF. CDR3 bases: TGTGCCAGCAGTTACTCGGCAGACATGAACACTGAAGCTTTCTTT.

The chain uses TRBV28 and TRBJ1-1, with 11 bases aligning to TRBD1. The CDR3 has 16 residues. With 6 bases clipped from V and 3 bases from J, the junction kept 9 bases outside the gene matches. Looked up from germline, CDR1 is MDHEN and CDR2 is SYDVKM. The CDR3 DNA follows: TGTGCCAGCAGGAAGGACAGGGGGCGCAGGGACACTGAAGCTTTCTTT. Translated, it gives CASRKDRGRRDTEAFF.

The CDR3 loop is CASRRDWAGNTIYF. CDR3 DNA: TGTGCCAGCAGACGGGACTGGGCGGGAAACACCATATATTTT. The chain couples TRBV28 to TRBJ1-3; TRBD1 is a possible D gene (5 bases). CDR1 MDHEN and CDR2 SYDVKM come from the germline V gene. CDR3 length: 14 residues. Trimming left V 6 bases short and J 4 bases short, with 13 bases between.

The chain recombines TRBV19 with TRBJ2-7; D not certain. The germline gives CDR1 LNHDA, CDR2 SQIVND (reference sequence). V shed 2 bases and J shed 2 bases, with 16 bases lying between them. The CDR3 covers 16 residues. Written as DNA, the CDR3 is TGTGCCAGTAGTATAATCGGAGCCGCCAGCCCCTACGAGCAGTACTTC. Translation gives CASSIIGAASPYEQYF.

This chain connects TRBV5-1 to TRBJ2-1, with 11 bases matching TRBD2. CDR3 length equals 17 residues. Germline V gene lookup returns CDR1 SGHRS and CDR2 YFSETQ. V was clipped by 1 base and J by 10 bases; unmatched bases: 13. CDR3 sequence reads: CASSLWGLAGGSKEQFF. The CDR3 DNA reads TGCGCCAGCAGCTTGTGGGGGCTAGCGGGAGGATCGAAGGAGCAGTTCTTC. Full variable domain (outside the CDR3, taken from reference TRBV5-1 and TRBJ2-1): KAGVTQTPRYLIKTRGQQVTLSCSPISGHRSVSWYQQTPGQGLQFLFEYFSETQRNKGNFPGRFSGRQFSNSRSEMNVSTLELGDSALYLCASSLWGLAGGSKEQFFGPGTRLTVL.

The chain joins TRBV28 to TRBJ2-4; 11 bases are a match to TRBD2. The CDR3 loop spans 15 amino acids. V gave up 8 bases and J gave up 6 bases; unmatched junction bases: 9. Germline values: CDR1 MDHEN, CDR2 SYDVKM. CDR3 loop: CASFSGRGRGNIQYF. The CDR3 nucleotides read TGTGCCAGCTTTAGCGGGAGGGGGAGGGGAAACATTCAGTACTTC.

The V call is TRBV2, the J call TRBJ2-7, with 10 bases fitting TRBD2. The CDR3 spans 14 residues. The germline gives CDR1 SNHLY, CDR2 FYNNEI. The junction had 3 bases not matched to a gene; V was cut back by 7 bases and J by 0 bases. The CDR3 DNA reads TGTGCCAGCATGAGGACTAGCGGCTCCTACGAGCAGTACTTC. It codes for CASMRTSGSYEQYF.

The chain has TRBV7-2 and TRBJ2-7; 7 nucleotides agree with TRBD2. Germline V gene data show CDR1 as SGHTA and CDR2 as FQGNSA. J gave up 2 bases and V 1 base, and 5 bases lay outside the gene matches. The CDR3 loop spans 15 amino acids. This CDR3 is CASSLDRGEPYEQYF. Written as DNA, the CDR3 is TGTGCCAGCAGCTTAGATCGGGGGGAACCCTACGAGCAGTACTTC.

V and J are TRBV6-6 and TRBJ1-2; TRBD1 matches at 10 bases. The CDR3 is 14 amino acids. Trimming at V came to 6 bases and at J to 5 bases, leaving 6 bases not matched to a gene. From germline, CDR1 is MNHNY and CDR2 SVGAGI (reference sequence). The CDR3 is CASSDRGPGYGYTF. The CDR3 DNA reads TGTGCCAGCAGCGACAGGGGGCCGGGGTATGGCTACACCTTC.

The chain carries TRBV28 and TRBJ2-7; D is uncertain. V was pared by 7 bases and J by 7 bases, with 11 bases between. The germline CDR1 and CDR2 sequences are MDHEN and SYDVKM. The CDR3 is 11 amino acids. The CDR3 is CASTPIGEQYF. In nucleotides, the CDR3 is TGTGCCAGCACCCCAATCGGGGAGCAGTACTTC.

The chain has TRBV28 and TRBJ1-2; possibly TRBD1 for D (6 bases). The germline CDR1 and CDR2 sequences are MDHEN and SYDVKM. V was clipped by 7 bases and J by 5 bases, with 17 bases between them. The CDR3 sequence is 14 residues long. The CDR3 DNA reads TGTGCCAGCAACCCACCGGACAGCTCATATGGCTACACCTTC. This translates into CASNPPDSSYGYTF.

This clone was seen only once. This chain uses TRBV13 with TRBJ2-2; 7 positions agree with TRBD2. Per germline, CDR1 PRHDT and CDR2 FYEKMQ (reference sequence). After removal of 1 base from V and 6 bases from J, the junction contained 8 bases not matched to a gene. The CDR3 length is 16 residues. CDR3 region: CASSLEAGVSSGELFF. DNA of the CDR3: TGTGCCAGCAGCTTAGAGGCGGGAGTGTCCTCCGGGGAGCTGTTTTTT.

The rearrangement joins TRBV11-2 to TRBJ2-7; no definite D call. The CDR3 runs 11 residues. Trimming shortened V by 4 bases and J by 12 bases, and 13 bases separated the two germline ends. The germline V gene has CDR1 SGHAT and CDR2 FQNNGV. The CDR3 sequence is CASSSLTSAYF. As DNA, the CDR3 is TGTGCCAGCAGCTCCCTAACCTCGGCGTACTTC. Looking up the rest from reference TRBV11-2 and TRBJ2-7 gives the full variable domain: EAGVAQSPRYKIIEKRQSVAFWCNPISGHATLYWYQQILGQGPKLLIQFQNNGVVDDSQLPKDRFSAERLKGVDSTLKIQPAKLEDSAVYLCASSSLTSAYFGPGTRLTVT.

A note on this clone: A single base is all that separates this from a far larger clone, so a read error is likely. This chain joins TRBV7-2 and TRBJ2-5; D not certain. The germline V gene encodes CDR1 SGHTA and CDR2 FQGNSA. Trimming removed 1 base at V and 1 base at J, with 7 bases between. The CDR3 loop spans 14 amino acids. DNA for the CDR3: TGTGCCAGCAGCTTAGGACGGATCCAAGAGACCCAGTACTTC. Its translation is CASSLGRIQETQYF.

The chain combines TRBV6-5 with TRBJ1-3, with D unresolved. Trimming took 10 bases from V and 8 from J, leaving 18 bases between them. The CDR3 extends over 13 amino acids. Per the germline V gene, CDR1 is MNHEY and CDR2 is SVGAGI. The CDR3 DNA follows: TGTGCCACTCGACGTAATGGACGAGACACCATATATTTT. It specifies CATRRNGRDTIYF.

CDR3: CASRSGTDVPDGYTF. The CDR3 coding sequence is TGTGCAAGTCGCTCCGGGACAGATGTACCAGATGGCTACACCTTC. J is TRBJ1-2 and V is TRBV12-2; TRBD1 reflects the table's D call only, with no check against the DNA. TRBV12-2 is reported as a pseudogene. The CDR3 runs 15 residues.